This T cell receptor (beta chain) appears in the sequencing data of a study of T cell responses to AZD1222 COVID-19 vaccine. General study points: Spike-specific TCR breadth and depth rose after two AZD1222 doses. The donor cohort was predominantly white British with a female majority, and clonal diversity may have been underestimated. Without day 14 samples, only post-peak T cell repertoires were studied.

About this clone: What it recognizes is unknown.

The germline V and J ends were trimmed by 5 bases and 0 bases, with 14 bases remaining between them. This CDR3 is 15 amino acids long. Germline V lookup: CDR1 MNHEY, CDR2 SMNVEV (reference sequence). The protocol was immunoSEQ multiplex PCR, while the TCRdb copy is restricted to in-frame clones and leaves out a portion. The sample data list about 140,000 clones. The receptor was isolated from an adult in good health. The sample consisted of peripheral blood. The chain has TRBV27 and TRBJ2-7, with a possible D match to TRBD2 (5 bases). The CDR3 protein is CASSPYTGSSYEQYF. The CDR3 coding sequence is TGTGCCAGCAGTCCATACACGGGGAGCTCCTACGAGCAGTACTTC.